Detailed here is one TCR beta chain. This sample is drawn from a study of control samples from healthy donors and cancer patients. The CDR3 extends over 15 amino acids. Germline CDR1 reads WSHSY; CDR2 reads SAAADI. The trim removed 4 bases at V and 12 bases at J, leaving 13 bases unmatched. The data were produced by immunoSEQ multiplex PCR, yet TCRdb's version contains in-frame clones alone and is incomplete. The table has under 300,000 clones, over 75% seen once. The sequenced sample was PBMCs. The source of this sequence is an older woman with lung cancer. The chain links TRBV10-2 to TRBJ2-1; 9 bases match TRBD2. CDR3 in amino acids: CASSVLAGAVGRQFF. CDR3 DNA sequence: TGCGCCAGCAGTGTACTAGCGGGTGCCGTCGGGCGGCAGTTCTTC.